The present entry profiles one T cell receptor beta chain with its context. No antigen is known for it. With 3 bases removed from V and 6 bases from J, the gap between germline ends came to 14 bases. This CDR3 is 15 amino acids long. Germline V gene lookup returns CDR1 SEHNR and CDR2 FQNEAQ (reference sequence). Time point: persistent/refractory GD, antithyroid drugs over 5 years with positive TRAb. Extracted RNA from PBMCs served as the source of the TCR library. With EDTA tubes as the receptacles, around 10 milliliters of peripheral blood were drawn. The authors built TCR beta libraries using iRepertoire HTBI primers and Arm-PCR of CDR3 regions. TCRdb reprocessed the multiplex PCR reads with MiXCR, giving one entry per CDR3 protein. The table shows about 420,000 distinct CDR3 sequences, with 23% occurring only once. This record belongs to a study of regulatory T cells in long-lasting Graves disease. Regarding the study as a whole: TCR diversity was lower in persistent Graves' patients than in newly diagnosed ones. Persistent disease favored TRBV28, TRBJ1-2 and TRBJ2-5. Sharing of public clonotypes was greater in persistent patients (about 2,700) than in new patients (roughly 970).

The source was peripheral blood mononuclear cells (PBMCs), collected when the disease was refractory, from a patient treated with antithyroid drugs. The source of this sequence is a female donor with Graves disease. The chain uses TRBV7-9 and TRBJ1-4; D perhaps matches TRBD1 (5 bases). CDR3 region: CASSFWQGSDEKLFF. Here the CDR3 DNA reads TGTGCCAGCAGCTTTTGGCAGGGTTCAGATGAAAAACTGTTTTTT. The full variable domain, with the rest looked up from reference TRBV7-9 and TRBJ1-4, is DTGVSQNPRHKITKRGQNVTFRCDPISEHNRLYWYRQTLGQGPEFLTYFQNEAQLEKSRLLSDRFSAERPKGSFSTLEIQRTEQGDSAMYLCASSFWQGSDEKLFFGSGTQLSVL.